This T cell receptor (beta chain) was found in a study of PD-1 blockade in classical Hodgkin lymphoma. About the research overall: Nivolumab dosing for patients was 3 mg/kg, administered intravenously every 2 weeks.

Whole-study results and caveats: There was a significant rise in CD4+ TCR diversity by C4D1, with no such rise for CD8+.

Some clones are missing from TCRdb's copy, which holds only in-frame ones; the method was immunoSEQ multiplex PCR. The sample has 85,000 to 90,000 clones, about nine tenths seen once. For this clone: Antigen: not known.

V lost 7 bases and J lost 0, with 19 bases in between. The CDR3 covers 18 residues. Germline V gives CDR1 LNHDA, CDR2 SQIVND (reference sequence). Documented time point: cycle 4 day 1 (C4D1), after more than five weeks of nivolumab. Following autologous stem cell transplantation, relapse occurred in every patient, and exposure to brentuximab vedotin varied. The receptor comes from a human donor with classical Hodgkin lymphoma. Sequences were derived from peripheral blood mononuclear cells (PBMCs), sampled before the fourth cycle of nivolumab. The chain employs TRBV19 and TRBJ2-6; D might be TRBD1 or TRBD2, each matching 5 bases. CDR3 region: CASTTRDQALSGANVLTF. CDR3 DNA sequence: TGTGCCAGTACCACCCGGGACCAGGCTCTCTCTGGGGCCAACGTCCTGACTTTC.